This T cell receptor beta chain was identified during a study of siplizumab effects on memory and regulatory T cells. Overall study results and limits: Phenotypic classification as naive or memory proved unattainable for roughly 75-95% of proliferating CD4+ or CD8+ clones. The suppressive capacity of proliferating Tregs from siplizumab cultures remained unconfirmed.

In the case of this clone: The antigen is unknown.

This table comes from immunoSEQ multiplex PCR, and its TCRdb copy is limited to in-frame clones, with some not included. The sample shows roughly 25,000 clones, around 83% of them seen only once. This CDR3 is built from 15 residues. Looked up from germline, CDR1 is PRHDT and CDR2 is FYEKMQ (reference sequence). V lost 5 bases, J lost 2 bases, and 15 bases lay in between. The V and J genes are TRBV13 and TRBJ2-5, with TRBD2 as a possible D gene (7 bases). Sequencing used memory CD4+ T cells sorted from blood. This clonotype originated in a human donor in good health. The CDR3 reads CASSPGGASQETQYF. For the CDR3, the DNA is TGTGCCAGCAGCCCTGGGGGGGCGAGTCAAGAGACCCAGTACTTC.